This TCR beta chain was identified during a study of T-cell memory formation after mild COVID-19. Study-level points and caveats: Contracting clones from day 15 to 85 had balanced CD4/CD8; later expanders favoured CD4+. Memory cells collected pre-infection included some clones that later responded, suggesting cross-reactive memory joined. Among CD4+ contracting clones, most were CM and EM, and CD8+ ones EMRA.

TCRdb called the 5' RACE reads again in MiXCR, with one record for every CDR3 protein. The sample has about 340,000 distinct CDR3 sequences, 20% to 25% seen once. A remark on this clonotype: Its specificity is not known.

CDR1 SGHDT and CDR2 YYEEEE come from the germline V gene. The CDR3 sequence is 15 residues long. V dropped 6 bases and J dropped 4 bases, with 19 bases sitting between them. The chain is built from TRBV5-6 and TRBJ1-1; D gene unclear. Sequences were obtained from PBMCs or a T cell subset sorted from them (not recorded which). The sequence came from a man aged 18 to 29 who had mild COVID-19 (a few samples of this study predate the infection). Cell type and time point are not known. CDR3 in amino acids: CASIHSREDPTEAFF. CDR3 nucleotides: TGTGCCAGCATTCACAGCCGCGAGGATCCCACTGAAGCTTTCTTT.